Listed below are T cell receptor beta chains from one sample, sequenced in a study of radiotherapy plus CTLA-4 blockade in lung cancer. Profiling relied on immunoSEQ multiplex PCR, and the TCRdb table lists in-frame clones only, not all of them. The sample has 55,000 to 80,000 clones; roughly three quarters are singletons. Sequencing used peripheral blood, obtained from a patient treated with radiotherapy plus ipilimumab. Receptors originate from a human donor with non-small cell lung cancer who had a complete response to radiotherapy plus ipilimumab. The CDR3 runs from the conserved cysteine through the conserved F or W. The D gene is left open where the match is weak. Some rows have no size entry. The others give once, few or many, or a class for an expanded clone.

d_call j_call clone_size v_call cdr3_nt cdr3_aa
TRBD1 TRBJ2-5 . TRBV4-1 TGCGCCAGCAGTTTCAGGGGGATGGACAGGGGGGTTATAGAGACCCAGTACTTC CASSFRGMDRGVIETQYF
. TRBJ1-1 . TRBV14 TGTGCCAGCAGGCCCGGGGGGGGGATCGGCACTGAAGCTTTCTTT CASRPGGGIGTEAFF
TRBD2 TRBJ2-3 . TRBV4-2 TGTGCCAGCAGCCAAGAGTTCTATAGCGGGAGGGCCAAGGGCACAGATACGCAGTATTTT CASSQEFYSGRAKGTDTQYF
TRBD2 TRBJ2-1 many TRBV7-9 TGTGCCAGCTCCCTAACTAGCGGGGGGACATACAATGAGCAGTTCTTC CASSLTSGGTYNEQFF
TRBD1 TRBJ2-4 . TRBV29-1 TGCAGCGTGGGAGACAGGGCGGACATTCAGTACTTC CSVGDRADIQYF
. TRBJ1-3 . TRBV6-5 TGTGCCAGCATTCGGAGAATGGGAACGGGAAACACCATATATTTT CASIRRMGTGNTIYF
. TRBJ1-3 . TRBV7-9 TGTGCCAGCAGCTTTAGGACAGACAGCTCTGGAAACACCATATATTTT CASSFRTDSSGNTIYF
. TRBJ1-4 few TRBV21-1 TGTGCCAGCACCCTTAATGAAAAACTGTTTTTT CASTLNEKLFF
. TRBJ2-5 once TRBV5-4 TGTGCCAGCAGCTTCACCGGGACGCGAGAGACCCAGTACTTC CASSFTGTRETQYF
. TRBJ2-2 . TRBV6-4 TGTGCCAGCACGAGACAGGCGCACACCGGGGAGCTGTTTTTT CASTRQAHTGELFF
TRBD1 TRBJ2-7 . TRBV6-6 TGTGCCAGCAGAACAGGGGGCTCCTACGAGCAGTACTTC CASRTGGSYEQYF
. TRBJ1-2 . TRBV6-5 TGTGCCAGCAGTTACTCGTCCGGCGGAAACTATGGCTACACCTTC CASSYSSGGNYGYTF
TRBD1 TRBJ2-2 . TRBV5-1 TGCGCCAGCAGCCGGACAGGGGGCACCGGGGAGCTGTTTTTT CASSRTGGTGELFF
. TRBJ1-2 . TRBV30 TGTGCCTGGGGACAGATTTATGGCTACACCTTC CAWGQIYGYTF
TRBD1 TRBJ1-2 few TRBV30 TGTGCCTGGAGAGGACAGGGCCTCCCTAACTATGGCTACACCTTC CAWRGQGLPNYGYTF
. TRBJ1-1 . TRBV15 TGTGCCACCAGCAGAGCTGAGGGCTGGAGCACTGAAGCTTTCTTT CATSRAEGWSTEAFF
TRBD2 TRBJ2-5 . TRBV12-5 TGTGCTAGTGGCCAAGGACTAGCGGGAGCGGAGGAGACCCAGTACTTC CASGQGLAGAEETQYF
. TRBJ1-1 . TRBV6-5 TGTGCCAGCAGTTACGGGGGCGTGAACACTGAAGCTTTCTTT CASSYGGVNTEAFF
. TRBJ1-2 . TRBV5-4 TGTGCCAGCAGCTTGCTCGGGCCCCTCTTCTATGGCTACACCTTC CASSLLGPLFYGYTF
. TRBJ1-1 . TRBV30 TGTGCCTGGAGCCTAGGCCTACAGAAAGCTTTCTTT CAWSLGLQKAFF
. TRBJ2-5 . TRBV11-3 TGTGCCAGCAGCCGTAGAGGTCGGTGGGGGGAGACCCAGTACTTC CASSRRGRWGETQYF
. TRBJ1-1 . TRBV19 TGTGCCAGTAATACCAGGGGTGGGGGTTCAAGCACTGAAGCTTTCTTT CASNTRGGGSSTEAFF
TRBD2 TRBJ2-1 once TRBV2 TGTGCCAGCAGCGTCATGACTAGCGGGGCAGGAAATGAGCAGTTCTTC CASSVMTSGAGNEQFF
. TRBJ2-3 . TRBV30 TGTGCCTGGAGTCCCCTTGGTACTTTCGGGGGAGATACGCAGTATTTT CAWSPLGTFGGDTQYF
. TRBJ1-4 . TRBV18 TGTGCCAGCTCACCAGGTTCAACTAATGAAAAACTGTTTTTT CASSPGSTNEKLFF
. TRBJ1-1 . TRBV5-1 TGCGCCAGCTATGGGATGAACACTGAAGCTTTCTTT CASYGMNTEAFF
. TRBJ2-1 . TRBV2 TGTGCCAGCAGTGAGTATGAGGAGGGCTATGAGCAGTTCTTC CASSEYEEGYEQFF
. TRBJ2-5 . TRBV28 TGTGCCAGCAGGGGTAACTTGCAGACCCAGTACTTC CASRGNLQTQYF
. TRBJ1-6 . TRBV2 TGTGCCAGCAGTGAACAGCTGTCGTCACCCCTCCACTTT CASSEQLSSPLHF
. TRBJ2-1 once TRBV7-9 TGTGCCAGCAGCTCTACTAATTACAATGAGCAGTTCTTC CASSSTNYNEQFF
TRBD1 TRBJ1-2 . TRBV19 TGTGCCAGTAGTGGCCGGGACAGCCCCTACACCTTC CASSGRDSPYTF
. TRBJ2-3 . TRBV2 TGTGCCAGCACCCCGGGCGGCCCTCTCACAGATACGCAGTATTTT CASTPGGPLTDTQYF